The 29 T cell receptor beta chains reported below all come from one sample, sequenced in a study of cytomegalovirus exposure and HLA in healthy donors listed by TCRdb under 2017. The library was generated by the immunoSEQ multiplex PCR assay. The multiplex PCR relied on a mix of 60 forward primers for TCR Vbeta segments and 13 reverse primers for TCR Jbeta segments. In its TCRdb copy, this immuneACCESS table keeps in-frame sequences only and misses some clones. Where compared with another copy, unresolved V genes explain less than half of these, and the others have no known cause. The sample yields 100,000 to 150,000 clones; around 83% were counted once. Around 1.2% of the sample goes to the ten largest clones. The sequenced sample was PBMCs. The receptor set was obtained from a girl aged 2-10 years in good health and CMV-seronegative.

The V call is TRBV6-1, the J call TRBJ1-6, with 8 bases aligning to TRBD1. The junction had 3 bases not matched to a gene; V was cut back by 4 bases and J by 4 bases. The CDR3 length is 15 residues. Germline lookup yields CDR1 MNHNS and CDR2 SASEGT. This CDR3 is CASSGRQGYNSPLHF. The CDR3 DNA is TGTGCCAGCAGTGGGCGACAGGGGTATAATTCACCCCTCCACTTT.

This clone was seen a handful of times. The CDR3 DNA reads TGTGCCAGTAGTGCGGGACAGTACATGAACACTGAAGCTTTCTTT. This sequence encodes CASSAGQYMNTEAFF. This chain links TRBV19 with TRBJ1-1; 7 bases agree with TRBD1. CDR3 length: 15 residues. The J segment lost 0 bases and the V segment lost 5 bases, leaving 6 bases of the junction unmatched. Germline V gives CDR1 LNHDA, CDR2 SQIVND (reference sequence).

The chain joins TRBV9 to TRBJ2-2, with a weak D call TRBD1 (6 bases). V lost 4 bases and J 1 base, leaving 14 bases between the germline ends. The CDR3 loop spans 16 amino acids. Germline V gives CDR1 SGDLS, CDR2 YYNGEE. Here the CDR3 DNA reads TGTGCCAGCAGCCACCACCCGGGACAGAACACCGGGGAGCTGTTTTTT. Protein sequence: CASSHHPGQNTGELFF.

The gene calls are TRBV7-3 and TRBJ2-5; 7 bases map to TRBD2. This CDR3 has 15 amino acids. Trimming cost V 5 bases and J 4 bases; bases outside gene matches: 10. The germline V gene has CDR1 SGHTA and CDR2 FQGTGA. CDR3 bases: TGTGCCAGCAGCCCAACTCCGGGAGGAGGAGAGACCCAGTACTTC. This translates into CASSPTPGGGETQYF.

The chain joins TRBV27 to TRBJ2-7; 14 bases are a match to TRBD2. Trimming cost V 6 bases and J 6 bases; bases outside gene matches: 4. Germline assignment: CDR1 MNHEY and CDR2 SMNVEV (reference sequence). This CDR3 is built from 14 residues. The CDR3 sequence: CASRGTSGSGEQYF. The CDR3 coding sequence is TGTGCCAGCAGAGGGACTAGCGGGAGTGGCGAGCAGTACTTC.

This clone showed up just a few times. The chain recombines TRBV4-2 with TRBJ1-4; D possibly corresponds to TRBD1 (5 bases). The germline gives CDR1 LGHNA, CDR2 YNFKEQ. The CDR3 is 14 residues long. V dropped 9 bases and J dropped 5 bases, with 16 bases sitting between them. CDR3 loop: CASRQGLGNEKLFF. The CDR3 DNA is TGTGCCAGTAGGCAGGGCTTAGGGAATGAAAAACTGTTTTTT.

There are a few counts of this clone. J is TRBJ1-5 and V is TRBV6-5; 7 bases are shared with TRBD1. V shed 6 bases, J shed 6 bases, and the junction held 11 bases outside the gene matches. The CDR3 has 15 amino acids. Germline-derived CDR1 and CDR2 are MNHEY and SVGAGI. The CDR3 protein is CASRPLTGPGQPQHF. As DNA, the CDR3 is TGTGCCAGCAGACCCCTGACAGGGCCTGGTCAGCCCCAGCATTTT.

The genes are TRBV7-2 and TRBJ2-7, with D possibly matching TRBD1 (6 bases). CDR3 length: 13 residues. V was clipped by 7 bases and J by 2 bases, with 12 bases between them. Germline assignment: CDR1 SGHTA and CDR2 FQGNSA. CDR3 bases: TGTGCCAGCACTCGGGACAATACCTACGAGCAGTACTTC. It is translated as CASTRDNTYEQYF.

V and J are TRBV5-1 and TRBJ1-4, with D possibly being TRBD1 (6 bases). Trimming shortened V by 0 bases and J by 13 bases, and 16 bases separated the two germline ends. Germline loops: CDR1 SGHRS, CDR2 YFSETQ. This CDR3 has 14 residues. The chain's CDR3 is CASSLEGGLASLFF. CDR3 DNA: TGCGCCAGCAGCTTGGAGGGGGGGCTCGCATCACTGTTTTTT.

The chain links TRBV4-2 to TRBJ1-4, with a tentative D call TRBD1 (5 bases). The CDR3 has 15 residues. The germline V gene encodes CDR1 LGHNA and CDR2 YNFKEQ. V lost 1 base, J lost 7 bases, and 13 bases lay in between. This CDR3 is CASSQVAGRGEKLFF. The CDR3 region has the DNA TGTGCCAGCAGCCAAGTAGCTGGAAGGGGTGAAAAACTGTTTTTT.

This chain connects TRBV10-3 to TRBJ2-7; no definite D call. This CDR3 spans 11 amino acids. Germline CDR1 is ENHRY and CDR2 is SYGVKD. V shed 10 bases and J shed 3 bases, with 10 bases lying between them. DNA for the CDR3: TGTGCCACCACTCACAGCTACGAGCAGTACTTC. It encodes CATTHSYEQYF.

The DNA for the CDR3 is TGTGCCAGCAGCTTGGCGTGGACTAGCGACTACGAGCAGTACTTC. Encoded protein: CASSLAWTSDYEQYF. The chain joins TRBV7-2 to TRBJ2-7, with TRBD2 identical over 9 bases. Losses at the gene ends were 3 bases for V and 3 bases for J; bases not matched to a gene: 6. This CDR3 is built from 15 residues. Germline V lookup: CDR1 SGHTA, CDR2 FQGNSA.

The V gene is TRBV27, the J gene TRBJ1-6, with a weak D call TRBD1 (6 bases). Germline CDR1 MNHEY, CDR2 SMNVEV (reference sequence). V dropped 1 base and J dropped 4 bases, with 17 bases sitting between them. CDR3 size: 18 residues. DNA for the CDR3: TGTGCCAGCAGTTTATTAGTCCGGGACACATCTTATAATTCACCCCTCCACTTT. It encodes CASSLLVRDTSYNSPLHF.

The chain carries TRBV14 and TRBJ1-1, with 7 bases matching TRBD1. V shed 3 bases and J 5 bases; nucleotides not matched to a gene: 9. Germline V lookup: CDR1 SGHDN, CDR2 FVKESK. The CDR3 is 15 amino acids. For the CDR3, the DNA is TGTGCCAGCAGCCAGCAATTGCAGGGGGGTACTGAAGCTTTCTTT. It codes for CASSQQLQGGTEAFF.

The CDR3 here is CASTVRTPGSYEQYF. Written as DNA, the CDR3 is TGTGCCAGCACTGTACGCACCCCCGGGAGCTACGAGCAGTACTTC. The chain joins TRBV28 to TRBJ2-7; possibly TRBD2 for D (6 bases). Trimming removed 7 bases from V and 3 bases from J, with 19 bases in between. The CDR3 runs 15 residues. Germline V gene lookup returns CDR1 MDHEN and CDR2 SYDVKM.

This sequence joins TRBV27 and TRBJ2-7, with D perhaps TRBD2 (6 bases). V lost 6 bases and J 2 bases, leaving 11 bases between the germline ends. The CDR3 spans 13 residues. Germline-derived CDR1 and CDR2 are MNHEY and SMNVEV (reference sequence). DNA for the CDR3: TGTGCCAGCAGCCTTGCGGGGCCCTACGAGCAGTACTTC. Translated, it gives CASSLAGPYEQYF.

In this sample, this clone turned up a few times. This chain joins TRBV28 and TRBJ1-5; no definite D call. The CDR3 runs 14 residues. CDR1 and CDR2 from the germline V gene are MDHEN and SYDVKM. V was trimmed by 3 bases and J by 2 bases, leaving 8 bases between them. DNA of the CDR3: TGTGCCAGCAGTTTGGTACAGCGCAATCAGCCCCAGCATTTT. Translation: CASSLVQRNQPQHF.

With regard to this clone: Other nucleotide sequences in the sample specify the same CDR3. V gene TRBV25-1 combines with J gene TRBJ1-6; possibly TRBD1 for D (6 bases). CDR1 and CDR2 (germline): MGHDK, SYGVNS. The CDR3 runs 15 residues. Trimming removed 2 bases from V and 7 bases from J, with 12 bases in between. CDR3 residues: CASSEDRTENSPLHF. The CDR3 DNA is TGTGCCAGCAGTGAAGACAGGACAGAGAATTCACCCCTCCACTTT.

The chain combines TRBV4-1 with TRBJ1-2; D possibly corresponds to TRBD1 (6 bases). Per germline, CDR1 MGHRA and CDR2 YSYEKL. This CDR3 spans 16 amino acids. Trimming stripped 0 bases from V and 7 bases from J, with 18 bases between. CDR3 amino acids: CASSQEGAGRGPGYTF. CDR3 nucleotide sequence: TGCGCCAGCAGCCAAGAGGGGGCAGGACGGGGTCCTGGCTACACCTTC.

The chain links TRBV15 to TRBJ2-5, with D tentatively TRBD2 (5 bases). The DNA matches TRBJ2-7 better at its end, which makes the J call doubtful. The CDR3 loop spans 14 amino acids. Per the germline V gene, CDR1 is LNHNV and CDR2 is YYDKDF (reference sequence). The chain's CDR3 is CATSRDQEGHEQYF. The CDR3 bases are TGTGCCACCAGCAGAGATCAAGAGGGCCACGAGCAGTACTTC.

The chain employs TRBV2 and TRBJ2-1, with D perhaps matching TRBD1 (5 bases). Deletions cut 3 bases from V and 5 bases from J, with 17 bases between. This CDR3 has 16 residues. Per germline, CDR1 SNHLY and CDR2 FYNNEI. CDR3 residues: CASSDPGHVPDNEQFF. CDR3 nucleotide sequence: TGTGCCAGCAGTGACCCCGGACACGTCCCGGACAATGAGCAGTTCTTC.

This clone occurred a few times. This chain joins TRBV27 and TRBJ2-7; D is undetermined. Per the germline V gene, CDR1 is MNHEY and CDR2 is SMNVEV (reference sequence). The CDR3 contains 13 residues. Trimming stripped 6 bases from V and 6 bases from J, with 15 bases between. CDR3 bases: TGTGCCAGCAGCTCTTTTCCGGGTGGCGAGCAGTACTTC. Its translation is CASSSFPGGEQYF.

V gene TRBV7-9 combines with J gene TRBJ1-2; 7 positions match TRBD1. With V trimmed by 6 bases and J by 6 bases, 7 bases remained unmatched. CDR3 length: 13 amino acids. In germline, CDR1 is SEHNR, CDR2 FQNEAQ (reference sequence). CDR3 sequence reads: CASRTDRADGYTF. In nucleotides, the CDR3 is TGTGCCAGCAGGACCGACAGGGCTGATGGCTACACCTTC.

The sample holds a few counts of this clone. V usage is TRBV5-8 and J usage is TRBJ2-6; D gene ambiguous. The germline CDR1 and CDR2 sequences are SGHTS and YDEGEE. V lost 4 bases and J lost 2, with 10 bases in between. The CDR3 runs 15 residues. The CDR3 bases are TGTGCCAGCAGCCGGCAGGTGGCTGGGGCCAACGTCCTGACTTTC. Protein sequence: CASSRQVAGANVLTF.

V usage is TRBV19 and J usage is TRBJ1-5; the D gene is possibly TRBD1 (5 bases). The germline V gene encodes CDR1 LNHDA and CDR2 SQIVND (reference sequence). V was shortened by 1 base and J by 2 bases, with 12 bases between the two germline ends. The CDR3 covers 16 residues. The CDR3 here is CASSIVGSGGNQPQHF. For the CDR3, the DNA is TGTGCCAGTAGTATAGTAGGATCGGGGGGCAATCAGCCCCAGCATTTT.

The rearrangement links TRBV30 to TRBJ2-3, with D possibly being TRBD2 (5 bases). V was cut by 2 bases and J by 6 bases, with 12 bases left in between. The CDR3 covers 13 residues. Looked up from germline, CDR1 is GTSNPN and CDR2 is SVGIG (reference sequence). The CDR3 nucleotides are TGTGCCTGGAGTTGGACTTTGAGGGATACGCAGTATTTT. Its protein product is CAWSWTLRDTQYF.

The chain links TRBV19 to TRBJ2-5; maybe TRBD1 (6 bases). The end of the DNA fits TRBJ2-7 better, so the J call may be wrong. CDR3 size: 14 residues. From germline, CDR1 is LNHDA and CDR2 SQIVND (reference sequence). The CDR3 loop reads CASSSRDKANEQYF. CDR3 nucleotide sequence: TGTGCCAGTAGTTCCCGGGACAAGGCCAACGAGCAGTACTTC.

V is TRBV5-1 and J is TRBJ2-1; D remains unclear. Germline V gene sequence: CDR1 SGHRS, CDR2 YFSETQ. Trimming took 2 bases from V and 0 from J, leaving 12 bases between them. This CDR3 is built from 16 residues. The CDR3 sequence is CASSFPGDPSYNEQFF. DNA for the CDR3: TGCGCCAGCAGCTTCCCAGGTGACCCCTCCTACAATGAGCAGTTCTTC.

This clone occurred a few times. V gene TRBV29-1 combines with J gene TRBJ1-4, with D possibly TRBD1 on 6 matching bases. The CDR3 loop spans 14 amino acids. Trimming pared 5 bases from V and 4 bases from J, leaving 14 bases between. The germline CDR1 and CDR2 sequences are SQVTM and ANQGSEA. The CDR3: CSVMSGEGNEKLFF. The CDR3 coding sequence is TGCAGCGTTATGTCAGGGGAAGGTAATGAAAAACTGTTTTTT.